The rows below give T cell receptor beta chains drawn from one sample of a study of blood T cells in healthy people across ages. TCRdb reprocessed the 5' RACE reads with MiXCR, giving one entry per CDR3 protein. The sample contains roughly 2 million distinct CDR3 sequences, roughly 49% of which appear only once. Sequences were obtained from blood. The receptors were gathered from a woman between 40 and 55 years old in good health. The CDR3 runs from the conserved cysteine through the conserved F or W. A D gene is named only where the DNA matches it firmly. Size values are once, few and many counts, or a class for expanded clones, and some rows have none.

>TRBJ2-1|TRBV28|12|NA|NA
CASSLVMSEQFF
TGTGCCAGCAGTTTGGTAATGAGTGAGCAGTTCTTC
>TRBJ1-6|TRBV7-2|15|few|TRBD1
CASTRDRGRNSPLHF
TGTGCCAGCACTCGGGACAGGGGGAGGAATTCACCCCTCCACTTT
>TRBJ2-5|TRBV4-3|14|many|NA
CASSNPGAQETQYF
TGCGCCAGCAGCAACCCCGGGGCCCAAGAGACCCAGTACTTC
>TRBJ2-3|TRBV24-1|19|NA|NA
CATSDPSTVGEPSKDTQYF
TGTGCCACCAGTGACCCTAGTACTGTGGGAGAGCCTTCGAAAGATACGCAGTATTTT
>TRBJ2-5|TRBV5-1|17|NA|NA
CASSLPDSRYLQETQYF
TGCGCCAGCAGCCTACCGGACAGCCGATACCTTCAAGAGACCCAGTACTTC
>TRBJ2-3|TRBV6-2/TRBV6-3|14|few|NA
CASSYGTGADTQYF
TGTGCCAGCAGTTATGGAACGGGGGCAGATACGCAGTATTTT
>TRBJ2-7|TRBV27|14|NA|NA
CASRSRDIYYEQYF
TGTGCCAGCAGGAGCCGGGACATATACTACGAGCAGTACTTC
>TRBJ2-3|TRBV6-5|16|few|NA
CASSYGPGRNTDTQYF
TGTGCCAGCAGTTACGGGCCAGGTCGGAACACAGATACGCAGTATTTT
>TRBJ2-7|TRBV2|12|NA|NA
CASSGFGNEQYF
TGTGCCAGCAGTGGTTTTGGGAATGAGCAGTACTTC
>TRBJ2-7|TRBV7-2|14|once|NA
CTSSLDSFGYEQYF
TGTACCAGCAGCTTAGACTCCTTCGGCTACGAGCAGTACTTC
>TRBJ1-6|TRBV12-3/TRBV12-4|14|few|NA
CASSLHREEAPLHF
TGTGCCAGCAGTTTACACAGGGAGGAGGCACCCCTCCACTTT
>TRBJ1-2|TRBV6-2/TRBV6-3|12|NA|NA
CASRPDVRGYTF
TGTGCCAGCAGACCGGACGTACGGGGCTACACCTTC
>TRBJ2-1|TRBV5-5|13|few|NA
CASSLLARVEQFF
TGTGCCAGCAGCCTATTAGCTCGTGTTGAGCAGTTCTTC
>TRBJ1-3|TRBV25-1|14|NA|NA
CASSDIGSGNTIYF
TGTGCCAGCAGTGACATCGGCTCTGGAAACACCATATATTTT
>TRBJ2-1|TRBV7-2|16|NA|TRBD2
CASSRQTGGPYNEQFF
TGTGCCAGCAGCCGCCAAACGGGGGGACCTTACAATGAGCAGTTCTTC
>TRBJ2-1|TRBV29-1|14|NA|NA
CSGVTGFSYNEQFF
TGCAGCGGTGTAACGGGGTTCTCCTACAATGAGCAGTTCTTC
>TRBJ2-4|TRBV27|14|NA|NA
CASSLWGGSDIQYF
TGTGCCAGCAGTTTATGGGGGGGCTCGGACATTCAGTACTTC
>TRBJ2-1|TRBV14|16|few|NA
CASSQDFQGSYNEQFF
TGTGCCAGCAGCCAAGATTTTCAGGGTTCCTACAATGAGCAGTTCTTC
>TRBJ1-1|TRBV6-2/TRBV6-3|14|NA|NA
CASSIHPVGTEAFF
TGTGCCAGCAGTATCCACCCCGTCGGCACTGAAGCTTTCTTT
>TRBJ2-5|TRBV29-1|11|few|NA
CSVDSQETQYF
TGCAGCGTGGACAGCCAAGAGACCCAGTACTTC
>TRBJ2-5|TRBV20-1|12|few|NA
CSASRLAETQYF
TGCAGTGCTAGTCGTCTAGCAGAGACCCAGTACTTC
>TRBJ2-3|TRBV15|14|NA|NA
CATSTHLSTDTQYF
TGTGCCACCAGCACCCACCTTAGCACAGATACGCAGTATTTT
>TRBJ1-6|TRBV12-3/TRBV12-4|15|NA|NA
CASSFAAGIESPLHF
TGTGCCAGCAGTTTTGCTGCGGGTATCGAGTCACCCCTCCACTTT
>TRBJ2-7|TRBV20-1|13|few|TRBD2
CSAASGGAGEQYF
TGCAGTGCCGCAAGCGGGGGGGCGGGCGAGCAGTACTTC
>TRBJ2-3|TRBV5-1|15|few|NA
CASSTGRTSTDTQYF
TGCGCCAGCAGCACGGGACGGACTAGCACAGATACGCAGTATTTT
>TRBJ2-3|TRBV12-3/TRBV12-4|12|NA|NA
CASSHRVNTLYF
TGTGCCAGCAGCCACAGGGTAAATACGCTGTATTTT
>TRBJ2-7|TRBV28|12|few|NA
CASSLKLNEQYF
TGTGCCAGCAGTTTGAAACTAAACGAGCAGTACTTC
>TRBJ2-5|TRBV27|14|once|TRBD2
CASSPIAGLETQYF
TGTGCCAGCAGTCCCATAGCGGGGTTAGAGACCCAGTACTTC
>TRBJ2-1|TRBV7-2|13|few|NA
CASRGAVGYEQFF
TGTGCCAGCAGGGGAGCCGTAGGGTATGAGCAGTTCTTC
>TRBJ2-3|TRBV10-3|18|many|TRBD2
CAISEFGLAGTNTDTQYF
TGTGCCATCAGTGAGTTCGGACTAGCGGGGACCAACACAGATACGCAGTATTTT
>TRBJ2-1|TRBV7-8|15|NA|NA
CASSPLRGRYNEQFF
TGTGCCAGCAGTCCCCTGCGGGGCCGCTACAATGAGCAGTTCTTC
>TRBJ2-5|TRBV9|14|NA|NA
CASSVGFSQETQYF
TGTGCCAGCAGCGTTGGCTTCTCCCAAGAGACCCAGTACTTC
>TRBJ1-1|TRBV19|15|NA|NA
CASSRSEGGNTEAFF
TGTGCCAGTAGTCGTAGCGAGGGAGGAAACACTGAAGCTTTCTTT
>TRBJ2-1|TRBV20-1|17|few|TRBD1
CSARLPRTGVIGAMQFF
TGCAGTGCTAGGCTCCCCCGGACAGGGGTTATAGGTGCGATGCAGTTCTTC
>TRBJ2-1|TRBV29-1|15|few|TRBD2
CSVGGVRARYNEQFF
TGCAGCGTCGGGGGGGTTAGGGCGCGCTACAATGAGCAGTTCTTC
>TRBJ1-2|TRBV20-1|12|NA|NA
CSATQGGYGYTF
TGCAGTGCTACACAGGGAGGCTATGGCTACACCTTC
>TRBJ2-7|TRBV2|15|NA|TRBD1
CASREVGQGDDEQYF
TGTGCCAGCAGGGAAGTGGGACAGGGGGATGACGAGCAGTACTTC
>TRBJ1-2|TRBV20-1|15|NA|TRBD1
CSARDNRQGGRGYTF
TGCAGTGCTAGAGATAACAGGCAGGGGGGACGCGGCTACACCTTC
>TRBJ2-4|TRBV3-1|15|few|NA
CASSQDGPKGSIQYF
TGTGCCAGCAGCCAAGATGGGCCCAAAGGAAGCATTCAGTACTTC
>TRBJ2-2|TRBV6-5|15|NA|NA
CASSRAGVGTGELFF
TGTGCCAGCAGTAGGGCTGGGGTGGGCACCGGGGAGCTGTTTTTT
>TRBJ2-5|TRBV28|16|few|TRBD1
CASSSRPGQHQETQYF
TGTGCCAGCAGTTCTCGACCGGGACAGCACCAAGAGACCCAGTACTTC
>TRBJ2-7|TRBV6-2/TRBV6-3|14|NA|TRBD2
CASSYMRGIYEQYF
TGTGCCAGCAGTTACATGCGGGGGATCTACGAGCAGTACTTC
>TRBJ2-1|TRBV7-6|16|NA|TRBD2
CASSPMGLAGNNEQFF
TGTGCCAGCAGCCCGATGGGACTAGCGGGGAACAATGAGCAGTTCTTC
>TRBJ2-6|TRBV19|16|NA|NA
CASSIAGIAGANVLTF
TGTGCCAGTAGTATAGCAGGGATAGCTGGGGCCAACGTCCTGACTTTC
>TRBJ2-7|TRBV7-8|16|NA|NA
CASSQLRLGPAYEQYF
TGTGCCAGCAGCCAATTGAGACTAGGACCGGCGTACGAGCAGTACTTC
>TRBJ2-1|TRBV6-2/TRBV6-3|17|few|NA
CASRTSRGTSNYNEQFF
TGTGCCAGCAGAACCTCCCGGGGCACCTCGAATTACAATGAGCAGTTCTTC
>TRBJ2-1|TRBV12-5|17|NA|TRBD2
CASGFGTSGYSYNEQFF
TGTGCTAGTGGTTTCGGGACTAGCGGGTACTCCTACAATGAGCAGTTCTTC
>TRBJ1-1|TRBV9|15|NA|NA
CASSVEAGRNTEAFF
TGTGCCAGCAGCGTAGAGGCAGGGAGGAACACTGAAGCTTTCTTT
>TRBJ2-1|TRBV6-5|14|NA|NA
CASSRSGRNNEQFF
TGTGCCAGCAGTCGAAGTGGGAGGAACAATGAGCAGTTCTTC
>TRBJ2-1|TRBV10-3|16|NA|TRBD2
CAISDLAGAGGDEQFF
TGTGCCATCAGTGACTTAGCGGGGGCCGGGGGAGATGAGCAGTTCTTC
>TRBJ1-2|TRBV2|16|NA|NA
CASSEARGGPGYGYTF
TGTGCCAGCAGTGAAGCGCGCGGCGGTCCGGGGTATGGCTACACCTTC
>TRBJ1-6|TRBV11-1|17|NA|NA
CASSLIGSAPGGSPLHF
TGTGCCAGCAGCTTAATCGGTTCGGCTCCGGGCGGATCACCCCTCCACTTT
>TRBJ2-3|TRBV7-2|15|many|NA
CASSLRQSSLDTQYF
TGTGCCAGCAGCTTACGGCAGTCTTCTTTAGATACGCAGTATTTT
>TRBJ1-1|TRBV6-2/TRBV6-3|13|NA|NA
CASEDVGHPEAFF
TGTGCCAGCGAAGACGTGGGGCATCCTGAAGCTTTCTTT
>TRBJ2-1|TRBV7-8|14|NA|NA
CASSGTGLKNEQFF
TGTGCCAGCAGCGGAACGGGCCTAAAGAATGAGCAGTTCTTC
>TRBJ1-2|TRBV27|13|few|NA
CASSSGIFYGYTF
TGTGCCAGCAGCTCTGGGATTTTTTATGGCTACACCTTC
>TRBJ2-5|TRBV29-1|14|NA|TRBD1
CSAGQGPYGETQYF
TGCAGCGCGGGACAGGGGCCGTACGGGGAGACCCAGTACTTC